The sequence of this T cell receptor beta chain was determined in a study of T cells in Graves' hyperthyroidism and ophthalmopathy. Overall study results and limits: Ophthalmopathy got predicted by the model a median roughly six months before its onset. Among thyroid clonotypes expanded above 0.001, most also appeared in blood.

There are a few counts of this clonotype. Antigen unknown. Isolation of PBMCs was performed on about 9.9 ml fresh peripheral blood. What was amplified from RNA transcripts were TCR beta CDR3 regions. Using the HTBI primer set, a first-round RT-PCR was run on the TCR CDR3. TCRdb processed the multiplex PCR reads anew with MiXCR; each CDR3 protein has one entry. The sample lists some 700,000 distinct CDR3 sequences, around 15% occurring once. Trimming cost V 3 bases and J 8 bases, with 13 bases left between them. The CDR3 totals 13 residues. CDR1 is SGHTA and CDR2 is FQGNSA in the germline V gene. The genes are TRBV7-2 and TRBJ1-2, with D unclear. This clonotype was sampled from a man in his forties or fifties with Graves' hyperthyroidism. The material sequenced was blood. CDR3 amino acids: CASSLGPPNGYTF. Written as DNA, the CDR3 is TGTGCCAGCAGCTTGGGCCCTCCGAACGGCTACACCTTC. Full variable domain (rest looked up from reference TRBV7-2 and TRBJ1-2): GAGVSQSPSNKVTEKGKDVELRCDPISGHTALYWYRQSLGQGLEFLIYFQGNSAPDKSGLPSDRFSAERTGGSVSTLTIQRTQQEDSAVYLCASSLGPPNGYTFGSGTRLTVV.